A single sample is the source of the 19 T cell receptor beta chains below, sequenced in a study of CXCR3-negative and CXCR3-positive naive CD8 T cells. Overall study results and limits: Hydrophobicity of TRB CDR3s was greater in CXCR3-positive naive cells than in CXCR3-negative naive cells.

UMI-tagged TRB cDNA libraries were built via 5' RACE. TCRdb re-analyzed the 5' RACE reads; it lists each CDR3 protein once, without DNA. The table lists 100,000 to 150,000 distinct CDR3 sequences. Antigens of these TCRs are unknown. The sequenced sample consisted of naive CXCR3+ CD8+ T cells from blood. The subset was: CD45RO-CCR7+CD27+CD95- naive CD8+ T cells expressing CXCR3 (TNR3+). Every receptor here comes from a human donor in good health. Some clones in this sample may be carry-over from other donors' samples.

This CDR3 is CASSLRGLAAASSYEQYF. The chain employs TRBV28 and TRBJ2-7; absent DNA, TCRdb's TRBD1 call cannot be checked. The CDR3 is made up of 18 amino acids. Per the germline V gene, CDR1 is MDHEN and CDR2 is SYDVKM.

The chain uses TRBV29-1 and TRBJ2-1; the D gene TCRdb calls, TRBD2, cannot be checked with no DNA. The CDR3 loop spans 12 amino acids. Germline V gene data show CDR1 as SQVTM and CDR2 as ANQGSEA. CDR3 residues: CSAGGGGDEQFF.

The chain links TRBV21-1 to TRBJ1-3; checking the TCRdb D call of TRBD1 is not possible without DNA. TRBV21-1 represents a pseudogene. CDR3 length equals 14 residues. The CDR3: CASSKEGGKDTIYF.

The V and J genes are TRBV10-3 and TRBJ2-1; with no DNA, the TCRdb D assignment of TRBD1 cannot be verified. This CDR3 is built from 14 residues. Germline V lookup: CDR1 ENHRY, CDR2 SYGVKD. The chain's CDR3 is CAISEVGQYNEQFF.

The chain combines TRBV7-6 with TRBJ2-5; without DNA, the TCRdb call of TRBD2 cannot be checked. There are 15 residues in the CDR3. Germline CDR1 is SGHVS and CDR2 is FNYEAQ. The CDR3 loop is CASSLERAVQETQYF.

V and J are TRBV10-3 and TRBJ2-2; TCRdb returns TRBD2, unconfirmable since there is no DNA. Germline loops: CDR1 ENHRY, CDR2 SYGVKD. There are 15 residues in the CDR3. CDR3 loop: CAISESAGLTGELFF.

The chain combines TRBV10-3 with TRBJ2-7; TCRdb's D call of TRBD1 is untestable without DNA. The germline gives CDR1 ENHRY, CDR2 SYGVKD. The CDR3 extends over 15 amino acids. The CDR3 is CAISESWTGQYEQYF.

V usage is TRBV9 and J usage is TRBJ2-7; TCRdb names TRBD1, which stays unverified in the absence of DNA. CDR1 is SGDLS, CDR2 YYNGEE, per germline. The CDR3 is made up of 13 amino acids. CDR3 sequence: CASSAPGYYEQYF. Combining the CDR3 with reference TRBV9 and TRBJ2-7 gives the whole variable domain DSGVTQTPKHLITATGQRVTLRCSPRSGDLSVYWYQQSLDQGLQFLIQYYNGEERAKGNILERFSAQQFPDLHSELNLSSLELGDSALYFCASSAPGYYEQYFGPGTRLTVT.

This chain joins TRBV4-1 and TRBJ2-5. This CDR3 region has 15 residues. Germline V gene sequence: CDR1 MGHRA, CDR2 YSYEKL. The chain's CDR3 is CASSQITASQETQYF.

This sequence joins TRBV10-3 and TRBJ1-2; TCRdb selects TRBD1, and the lack of DNA leaves this call unchecked. The V gene's germline CDR1 is ENHRY and CDR2 SYGVKD. The CDR3 extends over 12 amino acids. The CDR3 reads CATETGDYGYTF.

This rearrangement joins TRBV12-3 or TRBV12-4 to TRBJ2-2; the D call of TRBD1 rests on TCRdb alone, since no DNA is present to check it. This CDR3 is built from 15 residues. CDR3 loop: CASSSTPTGTGELFF.

The chain is built from TRBV6-2 or TRBV6-3 and TRBJ2-1; TCRdb's assignment of TRBD1 cannot be checked, as there is no DNA. This CDR3 is 18 amino acids long. Germline V gives CDR1 MNHEY, CDR2 SVGEGT. This CDR3 reads CASSPFHRDRGLYNEQFF.

The chain couples TRBV7-9 to TRBJ1-1; the TCRdb D gene call, TRBD1, has no DNA to confirm it. The CDR3 loop spans 16 amino acids. The V gene's germline CDR1 is SEHNR and CDR2 FQNEAQ (reference sequence). CDR3 region: CASSPRGSGDDTEAFF.

The V gene is TRBV29-1, the J gene TRBJ2-1; TCRdb picks TRBD2, but there is no DNA to check that call. This CDR3 region has 12 residues. From germline, CDR1 is SQVTM and CDR2 ANQGSEA. CDR3 loop: CSVEDEGREQFF.

The CDR3 loop is CASSEAVSPVLALSTDTQYF. The V call is TRBV2, the J call TRBJ2-3; absent DNA, TCRdb's TRBD1 call cannot be checked. This CDR3 has 20 amino acids. From germline, CDR1 is SNHLY and CDR2 FYNNEI.

This chain links TRBV29-1 with TRBJ2-7; TCRdb selects TRBD1, and the lack of DNA leaves this call unchecked. The CDR3 runs to 14 residues. Germline V gives CDR1 SQVTM, CDR2 ANQGSEA. The CDR3 spells CSVSGTPSSYEQYF.

The chain joins TRBV6-6 to TRBJ2-1. This CDR3 spans 15 amino acids. The germline V gene has CDR1 MNHNY and CDR2 SVGAGI (reference sequence). The CDR3 loop reads CASSYGSSAYNEQFF.

The chain has TRBV7-9 and TRBJ2-4; the D call of TRBD1 rests on TCRdb alone, since no DNA is present to check it. There are 14 residues in the CDR3. The V gene's germline CDR1 is SEHNR and CDR2 FQNEAQ (reference sequence). This CDR3 is CASSVDDSGNIQYF.

V and J are TRBV7-3 and TRBJ2-3; TCRdb selects TRBD1, and the lack of DNA leaves this call unchecked. CDR1 and CDR2 (germline): SGHTA, FQGTGA. This CDR3 spans 15 amino acids. CDR3 protein: CASSLGQGAADTQYF.